This T cell receptor (beta chain) was sequenced for a study of blood T cells in healthy people across ages. Germline V CDR1 and CDR2: SGHTA, FQGNSA. The length of the CDR3 is 14 residues. Peripheral blood samples of roughly 9.9 milliliters were drawn from each donor. Together with a sample-barcoded 5' primer, a J-beta primer mix was included in a second PCR lasting about 6 to 11 cycles. Each single sample gave us at least 3 million CDR3-containing paired-end reads. TCRdb ran MiXCR on the 5' RACE reads and lists one entry per CDR3 protein. The data contain around 1,900,000 distinct CDR3 sequences, approximately 40% of them singletons. Study outcomes and limitations: While age rose, TCR beta diversity per million T cells dropped in a roughly linear way.

Remarks on this clonotype: The antigen remains unidentified. One junction end disagrees with the germline gene, perhaps due to a read error.

The clonotype was recovered from a human donor in good health. Sequencing was carried out using blood. The chain links TRBV7-2 to TRBJ2-7; 8 bases line up with TRBD1. CDR3 protein: CAGSPQGGPYEQYF. DNA of the CDR3: TGTGCCGGCAGCCCACAGGGGGGTCCCTACGAGCAGTACTTC.